This T cell receptor beta chain was found in a study of cytomegalovirus exposure and HLA in healthy donors (dated by TCRdb to 2015 to 2018). Broadly, across the study: An earlier analysis of more than 550 of the donors reported about 260 Gb of sequence data and 90 million to 120 million unique TCR beta sequences obtained from approximately 180 million T cells. An early release covering 500 to 750 HLA-typed donors comprised around 300 gigabases of sequencing data and 65 million to 100 million unique TCR sequences. Of the 300 to 450 genotyped donors, approximately 83% fell in the genetic ancestry cluster associated with self-reported Caucasian donors. The aim of the study was to test whether cataloging public T cell receptors could identify signatures of past pathogen exposure. The T cell repertoires of 670 or so subjects were profiled by immunosequencing and related to cytomegalovirus serostatus. Along with the approximately 670-subject first cohort, a separate validation cohort of approximately 110 different subjects was used. To predict cytomegalovirus infection status, the study combined high-throughput TCR immunosequencing, statistical association of individual TCRs with disease status, and machine learning. A later analysis re-analyzed previously published TCR beta repertoires from about 600 donors and added high-resolution HLA genotyping to study TCR occurrence patterns. The later analysis used no new phenotypic data to find candidate immune exposures, relying instead on TCR beta sequences and their occurrence across donors. An earlier analysis of approximately 640 of the donors applied high-throughput TCR beta sequencing to assess whether each TCR beta V gene segment acted as functional or pseudogenic. Donor age, sex, ethnicity and CMV serostatus were compiled together with the repertoire data. A later genetic analysis took genome-wide SNP genotypes for about 65% of the 666 donors and used that subset as a discovery cohort. All discovery cohort repertoires had been generated using a single sequencing platform. HLA typing included class I and class II loci at four-digit resolution. Typing coverage varied by locus: 629-630 donors for A, B, C, DRB1 and DQB1; under 550 for DQA1; more than 600 for DPA1; approximately 470 for DPB1. Roughly 5 DR-DQ haplotypes were handled as single units for association and clustering, since linkage in the cohort was strong. On average, approximately 250,000 unique TCR beta nucleotide sequences were sequenced per donor among 398 genotyped donors of the cohort, with roughly 18% of those sequences being non-productive. General study outcomes and caveats: Some IMGT-functional V segments, including TRBV6-2 and TRBV6-3, could not be told apart with the 87-base-pair reads, so those segments were excluded. An earlier analysis of some 560 of the donors showed that most TCR beta V segments appeared in productive rearrangements either about 87% or about 30% of the time, which broadly matched IMGT annotations. Presence/absence analyses assumed roughly uniform sequencing depth across donors, an assumption that may not hold. Only TCR beta chains were sequenced in this cohort, and the absence of alpha or paired-chain data limited detectable features. The study gave a list of some 150 TCR beta chains associated with cytomegalovirus. The classifier was reported to diagnose cytomegalovirus status with high specificity and sensitivity in both the original cohort and the validation cohort. Specific HLA alleles were associated with roughly 16,000 TCR beta sequences at a false discovery rate of 0.05 in a later analysis. A further reported finding was that TCR beta sequences accurately predicted the HLA-A and HLA-B alleles for most subjects in the first cohort. In a later genetic analysis, a missense DCLRE1C variant was associated with V-gene and J-gene trimming of TCR beta chains, and the association was replicated in an independent cohort. According to a later genetic analysis, donors in an Asian-associated ancestry cluster had fewer N-insertions in productive TCRs than the approximately 700-donor mean. Correlated functional status among segregating V segments might reflect linkage disequilibrium, but an unknown experimental factor could not be ruled out. A later analysis found that TCR association rates varied across HLA loci, with DRB1 alleles showing the most associated TCRs and HLA-C alleles the fewest. Several of the top co-occurrence clusters appeared to be linked to parvovirus B19, influenza, CMV and Epstein-Barr virus, according to a later analysis. Because counts were too low, some 17 rarely observed V segments, including chromosome 9 orphons, were excluded from the earlier analysis of several hundred of the donors. When HLA alleles, especially DR and DQ, strongly co-occurred, TCR associations were difficult to assign to individual alleles. HLA typing was unavailable for some donors at each locus, so association tests used only the typed subset. A cluster of highly shared sequence variants was judged likely to be a technical artifact of the sequencing pipeline. It was suggested by the authors that the approach could potentially be generalized to other disease states and immunological phenotypes. Most TCR sequences were seen in very few donors, while some public TCRs were found in many individuals. Compared with equally common non-associated chains, HLA-associated TCR beta chains in a later analysis were more clonally expanded and had lower generation probabilities. The only immune exposure information available for the cohort was CMV serostatus. In vitro tests confirmed that a few of the cytomegalovirus-associated TCR beta chains recognize cytomegalovirus antigens. According to a later analysis, most CMV-associated TCR beta chains appeared to be HLA-restricted, and the HLA associations seemed to be driven largely by CMV exposure.

The method behind the library was the immunoSEQ multiplex PCR assay. A mixture of 60 forward primers for TCR Vbeta segments and 13 reverse primers for TCR Jbeta segments was used in the multiplex PCR. The CDR3 region of rearranged TCR beta genes was amplified from genomic DNA with a multiplex PCR assay. On the Illumina HiSeq System, the amplified TCR beta libraries were sequenced as 87-base-pair reads. Turning to the authors' computational methods: Across the 640 or so repertoires, a later analysis counted roughly 77 million unique TCR beta chains, about 10 million of which were shared by at least two donors. Raw reads were error-corrected and collapsed into unique sequences with a nearest-neighbor algorithm that merged closely related sequences to remove PCR and sequencing errors. Alignment of CDR3 sequences to IMGT reference sequences was used to assign V, D and J gene segments. Each retained sequence needed at least a six-nucleotide match to both a V gene segment and a J gene segment. Rearrangements were called productive when the CDR3 lacked stop codons and stayed in frame with V and J; all others were non-productive. CDR3 was defined according to IMGT convention as the region running from the second conserved V-encoded cysteine to the conserved J-encoded phenylalanine. Sequences without an unambiguous match to a single V gene segment were excluded from the earlier analysis of a few hundred of the donors. In an earlier analysis of a few hundred of the donors, V segments were called functional above 56.7% productive rearrangements and were called segregating when the between-donor standard deviation exceeded 5%. A statistical classification framework was built to diagnose cytomegalovirus status from the catalog of TCR beta chain sequences. A later analysis assigned V and J genes by comparing TCR nucleotide sequences with IMGT/GENE-DB human TR gene sequences. A later analysis assigned CDR3 sequences and most-parsimonious VDJ recombination scenarios with the TCRdist pipeline. In a later analysis, each TCR beta chain was defined by its CDR3 amino acid sequence together with its V-gene family, and reads lacking a unique V-gene family were excluded. As a way to deal with suspected cross-contamination and a sequencing artifact, a later analysis dropped hundreds of nucleotide sequences that were highly shared and had low generation probability. In a later analysis, a clonal expansion index was calculated for each public chain from normalized within-repertoire ranks of inferred template counts. A later analysis computed generation probabilities with a VDJ recombination model fitted to out-of-frame rearrangements, and checked the results against IGoR. A later analysis scored TCR-TCR, TCR-HLA and TCR-CMV co-occurrence with hypergeometric tests, applying a repertoire-size bias correction to TCR pairs. A later analysis estimated false discovery rates by permuting HLA or CMV assignments 20 times. A later analysis grouped co-occurring TCRs with DBSCAN, adding TCRdist sequence similarity when clustering within HLA-allele-positive subsets. Repertoires with fewer than 30,000 or more than 120,000 public chains were left out of co-occurrence clustering, as were four to six repertoires with anomalous nucleotide sharing. What TCRdb holds here is the immuneACCESS table cut down to in-frame rearrangements. Part of the clones is not present; checked against another copy, under half of the missing clones reflect an unresolved V gene, and the others are unexplained. That table supplies the V and J calls and clone size; D and trimming were determined from the DNA. Here the sample has roughly 100,000 clones; 13% to 15% occur a single time. Jointly, the top ten make up more than 0.65% of the sample.

In total, fewer than 750 healthy bone marrow donors made up the cohort. All cohort members were sampled while nominally healthy, although unrecorded immune exposures were likely present. The donor tested CMV seronegative and was one of the 352 seronegative cohort members. Each donor provided a peripheral blood sample, and peripheral blood mononuclear cells were used for TCR beta sequencing. The Qiagen DNeasy Blood Extraction Kit was used to extract genomic DNA from the blood cell samples. Reading from cysteine to phenylalanine, the CDR3 counts 15 amino acids. Of the read, only the CDR3 DNA is kept; its 45 bases are in frame from base 1. According to the germline V gene, CDR1 reads SGHRS and CDR2 reads YFSETQ. Trimmed from V: 0 bases; trimmed from J: 7 bases; junction bases lacking a gene match: 4. Turning to this clone: Its target antigen remains unknown. Per-nucleotide qualities are absent, and no much larger clonotype sits a single base away.

The chain couples TRBV5-1 to TRBJ1-2, and 12 junction bases match TRBD1. Sequenced: PBMCs. This receptor was identified in a female donor in good health and CMV-seronegative. The sequenced DNA is TGCGCCAGCAGCTTGGGGGACAGGGGGCTTAGTGGCTACACCTTC. Its protein is CASSLGDRGLSGYTF.